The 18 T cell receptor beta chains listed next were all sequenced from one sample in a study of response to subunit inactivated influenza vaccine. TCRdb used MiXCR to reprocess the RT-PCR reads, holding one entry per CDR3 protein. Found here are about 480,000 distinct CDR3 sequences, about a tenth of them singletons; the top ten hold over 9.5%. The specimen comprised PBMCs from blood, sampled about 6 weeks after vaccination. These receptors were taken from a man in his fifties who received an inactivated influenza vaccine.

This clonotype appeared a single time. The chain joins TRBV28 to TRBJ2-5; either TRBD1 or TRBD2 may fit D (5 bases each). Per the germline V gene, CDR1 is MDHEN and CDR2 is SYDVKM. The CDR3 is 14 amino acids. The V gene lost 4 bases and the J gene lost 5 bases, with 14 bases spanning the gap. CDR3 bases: TGTGCCAGCAGTTCCCAACTCGGGGCTGAGACCCAGTACTTC. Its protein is CASSSQLGAETQYF.

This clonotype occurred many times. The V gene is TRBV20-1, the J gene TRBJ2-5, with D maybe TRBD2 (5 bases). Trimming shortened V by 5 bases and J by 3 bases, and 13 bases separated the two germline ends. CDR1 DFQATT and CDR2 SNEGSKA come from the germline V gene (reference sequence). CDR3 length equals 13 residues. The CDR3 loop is CSAPGVRKETQYF. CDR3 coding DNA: TGCAGTGCTCCCGGGGTTAGAAAAGAGACCCAGTACTTC.

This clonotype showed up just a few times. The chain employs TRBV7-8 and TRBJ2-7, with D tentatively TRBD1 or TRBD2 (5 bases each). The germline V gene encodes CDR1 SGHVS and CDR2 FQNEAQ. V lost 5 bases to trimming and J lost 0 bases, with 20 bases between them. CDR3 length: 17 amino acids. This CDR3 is CASSQSRSGAYSYEQYF. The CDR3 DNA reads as TGTGCCAGCAGCCAATCCCGTTCCGGGGCCTACTCCTACGAGCAGTACTTC.

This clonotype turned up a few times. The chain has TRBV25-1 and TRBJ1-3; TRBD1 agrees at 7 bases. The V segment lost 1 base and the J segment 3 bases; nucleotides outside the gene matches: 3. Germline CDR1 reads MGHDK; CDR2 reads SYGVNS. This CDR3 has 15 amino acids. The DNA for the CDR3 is TGTGCCAGCAGTGAATTAGCAGGGGGTGGAAACACCATATATTTT. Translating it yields CASSELAGGGNTIYF. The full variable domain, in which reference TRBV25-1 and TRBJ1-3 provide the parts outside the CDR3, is EADIYQTPRYLVIGTGKKITLECSQTMGHDKMYWYQQDPGMELHLIHYSYGVNSTEKGDLSSESTVSRIRTEHFPLTLESARPSHTSQYLCASSELAGGGNTIYFGEGSWLTVV.

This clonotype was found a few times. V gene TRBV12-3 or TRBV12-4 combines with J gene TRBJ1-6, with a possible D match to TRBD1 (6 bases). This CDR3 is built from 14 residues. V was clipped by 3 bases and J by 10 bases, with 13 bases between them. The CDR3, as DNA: TGTGCCAGCAGTTTCTTACAGGGTAACTCACCCCTCCACTTT. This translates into CASSFLQGNSPLHF.

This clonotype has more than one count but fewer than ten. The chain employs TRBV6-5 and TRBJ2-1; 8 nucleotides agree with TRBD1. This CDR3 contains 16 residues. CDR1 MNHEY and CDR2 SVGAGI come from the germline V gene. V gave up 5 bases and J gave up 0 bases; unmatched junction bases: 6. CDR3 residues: CASSHRGSPSYNEQFF. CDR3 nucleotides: TGTGCCAGCAGTCACAGGGGGTCCCCCTCCTACAATGAGCAGTTCTTC.

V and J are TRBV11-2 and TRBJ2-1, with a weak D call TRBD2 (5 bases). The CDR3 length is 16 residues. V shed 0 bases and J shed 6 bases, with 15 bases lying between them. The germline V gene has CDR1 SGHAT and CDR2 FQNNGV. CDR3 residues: CASSLDTGIQGNEQFF. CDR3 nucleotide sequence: TGTGCCAGCAGCTTAGATACGGGGATCCAAGGCAATGAGCAGTTCTTC.

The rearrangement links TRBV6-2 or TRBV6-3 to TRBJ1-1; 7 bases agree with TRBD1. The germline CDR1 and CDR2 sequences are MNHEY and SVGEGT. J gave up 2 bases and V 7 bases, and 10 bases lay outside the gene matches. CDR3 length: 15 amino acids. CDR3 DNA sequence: TGTGCCAGCACGGCCTGGGACAGCGCCAACACTGAAGCTTTCTTT. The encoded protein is CASTAWDSANTEAFF.

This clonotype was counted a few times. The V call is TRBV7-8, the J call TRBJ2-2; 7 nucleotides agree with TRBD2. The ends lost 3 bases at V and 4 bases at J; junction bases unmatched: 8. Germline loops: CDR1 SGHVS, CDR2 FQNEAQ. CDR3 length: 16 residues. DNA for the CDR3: TGTGCCAGCAGCTTCCCCGGGAGGTTCCCCACCGGGGAGCTGTTTTTT. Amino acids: CASSFPGRFPTGELFF.

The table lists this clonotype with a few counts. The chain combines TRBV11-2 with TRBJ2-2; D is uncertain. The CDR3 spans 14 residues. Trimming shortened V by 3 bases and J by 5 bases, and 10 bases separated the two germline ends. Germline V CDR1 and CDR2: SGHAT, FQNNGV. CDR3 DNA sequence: TGTGCCAGCAGCTTGGGCTCCTGGACCGGGGAGCTGTTTTTT. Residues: CASSLGSWTGELFF.

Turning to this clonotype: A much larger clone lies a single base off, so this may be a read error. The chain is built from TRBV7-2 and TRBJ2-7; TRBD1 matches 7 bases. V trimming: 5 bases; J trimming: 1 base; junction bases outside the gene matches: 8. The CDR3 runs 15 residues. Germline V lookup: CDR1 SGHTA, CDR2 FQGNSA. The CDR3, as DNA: TGTGCCAGCAGCGACGGACAGGTAGGATCCTACGAGCAGTACTTC. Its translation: CASSDGQVGSYEQYF.

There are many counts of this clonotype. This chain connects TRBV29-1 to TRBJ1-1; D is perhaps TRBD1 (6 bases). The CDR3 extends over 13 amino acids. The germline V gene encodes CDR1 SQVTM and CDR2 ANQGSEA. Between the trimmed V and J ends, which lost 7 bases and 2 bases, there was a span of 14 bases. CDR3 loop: CSGQQGGNTEAFF. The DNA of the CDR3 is TGCAGCGGGCAACAGGGAGGAAACACTGAAGCTTTCTTT.

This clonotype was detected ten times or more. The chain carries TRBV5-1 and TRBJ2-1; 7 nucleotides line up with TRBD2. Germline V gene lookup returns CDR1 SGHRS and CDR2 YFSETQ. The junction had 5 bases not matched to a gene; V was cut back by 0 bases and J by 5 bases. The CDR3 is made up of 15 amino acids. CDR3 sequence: CASSLGSGLNNEQFF. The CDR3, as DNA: TGCGCCAGCAGCTTGGGGTCGGGACTAAACAATGAGCAGTTCTTC.

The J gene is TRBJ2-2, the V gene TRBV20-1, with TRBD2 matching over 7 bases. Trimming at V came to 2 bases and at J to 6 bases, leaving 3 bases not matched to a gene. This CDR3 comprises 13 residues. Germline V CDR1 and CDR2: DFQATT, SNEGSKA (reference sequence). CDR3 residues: CSARSGGSGELFF. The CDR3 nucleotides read TGCAGTGCTAGATCCGGGGGGTCCGGGGAGCTGTTTTTT.

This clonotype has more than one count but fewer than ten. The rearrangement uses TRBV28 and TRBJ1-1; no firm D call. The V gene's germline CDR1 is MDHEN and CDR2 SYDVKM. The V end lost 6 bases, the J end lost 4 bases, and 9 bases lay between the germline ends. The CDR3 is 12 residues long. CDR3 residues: CASSPWGTEAFF. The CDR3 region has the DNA TGTGCCAGCAGCCCTTGGGGCACTGAAGCTTTCTTT.

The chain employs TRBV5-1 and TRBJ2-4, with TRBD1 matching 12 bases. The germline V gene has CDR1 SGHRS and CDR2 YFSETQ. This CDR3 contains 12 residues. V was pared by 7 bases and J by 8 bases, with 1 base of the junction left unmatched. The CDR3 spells CASGTGGYIQYF. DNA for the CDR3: TGCGCCAGCGGGACAGGGGGCTACATTCAGTACTTC.

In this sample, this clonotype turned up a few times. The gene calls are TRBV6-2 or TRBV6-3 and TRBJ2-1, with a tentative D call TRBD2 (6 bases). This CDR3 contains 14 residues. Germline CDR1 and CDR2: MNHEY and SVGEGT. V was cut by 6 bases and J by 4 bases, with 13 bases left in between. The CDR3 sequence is CASRPGTGYNEQFF. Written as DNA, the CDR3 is TGTGCCAGCAGACCCGGGACTGGATACAATGAGCAGTTCTTC.

This CDR3 reads CASSKQPGQGSGYTF. The CDR3 nucleotides read TGTGCCAGCAGTAAACAACCGGGACAGGGAAGTGGCTACACCTTC. The chain couples TRBV6-1 to TRBJ1-2, with TRBD1 matching over 9 bases. The junction had 11 bases not matched to a gene; V was cut back by 5 bases and J by 7 bases. The CDR3 is 15 amino acids. CDR1 and CDR2 (germline): MNHNS, SASEGT.